The rows below give T cell receptor beta chains drawn from one sample of a study of CD4 T cells in relation to SARS-CoV-2 and coronaviruses. The protocol was immunoSEQ multiplex PCR, while the TCRdb copy is restricted to in-frame clones and leaves out a portion. Among 20,000 to 25,000 clones, around 80% were seen once, and the ten largest hold 17%. For these TCRs, the target antigens are not known. Sequenced material: CD4+ T cells from PBMCs, cultured in vitro. These TCRs come from a human donor in good health. CDR3s include the opening cysteine and the closing phenylalanine or tryptophan. D genes are given only for firm matches. Size values are once, few and many counts, or a class for expanded clones, and some rows have none.

V gene: TRBV25-1
D gene: TRBD2
J gene: TRBJ2-1
clone size: NA
CDR3 DNA: TGTGCCAGCAGTGCTAGCGGAGGCGGATACAATGAGCAGTTCTTC
CDR3 protein: CASSASGGGYNEQFF

V gene: TRBV5-1
D gene: NA
J gene: TRBJ1-1
clone size: NA
CDR3 DNA: TGCGCCAGCAGCCCGGGACTGAAGAACACTGAAGCTTTCTTT
CDR3 protein: CASSPGLKNTEAFF

V gene: TRBV5-1
D gene: TRBD2
J gene: TRBJ2-1
clone size: NA
CDR3 DNA: TGCGCCAGCAGCTTGGGCGGGAGAGTCTACAATGAGCAGTTCTTC
CDR3 protein: CASSLGGRVYNEQFF

V gene: TRBV28
D gene: NA
J gene: TRBJ1-2
clone size: NA
CDR3 DNA: TGTGCCAGCAGTTTAGCCAAAACGATCTATGGCTACACCTTC
CDR3 protein: CASSLAKTIYGYTF

V gene: TRBV5-1
D gene: TRBD1
J gene: TRBJ2-1
clone size: few
CDR3 DNA: TGCGCCAGCAGCTTGGTGGGACAGGGGATCAATGAGCAGTTCTTC
CDR3 protein: CASSLVGQGINEQFF

V gene: TRBV4-1
D gene: TRBD2
J gene: TRBJ2-1
clone size: NA
CDR3 DNA: TGCGCCAGCAGCCAAGAGGGACTAGCGGGAGATGAGCAGTTCTTC
CDR3 protein: CASSQEGLAGDEQFF

V gene: TRBV24-1
D gene: TRBD2
J gene: TRBJ2-2
clone size: once
CDR3 DNA: TGTGCCACCAGTGATACTAGCGGGAGGGCCTACGCCGGGGAGCTGTTTTTT
CDR3 protein: CATSDTSGRAYAGELFF

V gene: TRBV10-3
D gene: TRBD2
J gene: TRBJ2-5
clone size: NA
CDR3 DNA: TGTGCCATCAATCCTAGCGGGATGAACCAAGAGACCCAGTACTTC
CDR3 protein: CAINPSGMNQETQYF

V gene: TRBV2
D gene: TRBD2
J gene: TRBJ2-7
clone size: NA
CDR3 DNA: TGTGCCAGCAGAGCTAGCGGGGGGCGCTACGAGCAGTACTTC
CDR3 protein: CASRASGGRYEQYF

V gene: TRBV5-1
D gene: NA
J gene: TRBJ2-1
clone size: NA
CDR3 DNA: TGCGCCAGCACCCGCCTGGGATCGGACAATGAGCAGTTCTTC
CDR3 protein: CASTRLGSDNEQFF

V gene: TRBV6-1
D gene: NA
J gene: TRBJ2-1
clone size: NA
CDR3 DNA: TGTGCCAGCAGTGATGTTGGCGCCTACAATGAGCAGTTCTTC
CDR3 protein: CASSDVGAYNEQFF

V gene: TRBV6-4
D gene: NA
J gene: TRBJ2-3
clone size: once
CDR3 DNA: TGTGCCAGCGGGGCGGGACACACAGATACGCAGTATTTT
CDR3 protein: CASGAGHTDTQYF